This TCR beta chain derives from a study of T-cell memory formation after mild COVID-19. Points from the study as a whole: Day 37-peaking second-wave clones had unconfirmed SARS-CoV-2 specificity.

This CDR3 spans 11 amino acids. Germline values: CDR1 MNHNY, CDR2 SVGAGI (reference sequence). V was pared by 5 bases and J by 4 bases, with 5 bases between. This clonotype showed up just a few times. Its target is unknown. Each CDR3 protein is one row after TCRdb ran MiXCR on the 5' RACE reads. The sample contains about 280,000 distinct CDR3 sequences, approximately 8.4% of which appear only once. The sequenced material came from PBMCs or a T cell subset sorted from them (not recorded which). The receptor was isolated from a man younger than 30 who had mild COVID-19 (a few samples of this study predate the infection). Cell type and time point are not known. The rearrangement links TRBV6-6 to TRBJ1-2, with D tentatively TRBD1 (5 bases). The CDR3 loop reads CASSGGYGYTF. The DNA for the CDR3 is TGTGCCAGCAGTGGGGGCTATGGCTACACCTTC.